This entry is about one T cell receptor beta chain. The antigen it binds to is not known. Base quality data are lacking; no much larger clone is found one base away. Sequences SGHNT (CDR1) and YYREEE (CDR2) are obtained from the germline V gene (reference sequence). The CDR3 goes from the cysteine to the phenylalanine over 17 residues. Just CDR3 DNA is preserved here, 51 bases in frame from base 1. The germline V end is reduced by 4 bases and the J end by 5 bases; junction bases left unmatched: 16. The data were taken from a study of cytomegalovirus exposure and HLA in healthy donors (dated by TCRdb to about 2017). Regarding the research as a whole: A later analysis indicated that the 90 to 150 validation repertoires were generated on the platform also employed for the roughly 650 repertoires of the first cohort. Besides the first cohort of 666 subjects, a separate validation cohort made up of 120 different subjects was used. The study aimed to test whether signatures of past pathogen exposure could be identified by cataloging public T cell receptors. The study combined high-throughput TCR immunosequencing, statistical association of individual TCRs with disease status, and machine learning to predict cytomegalovirus infection status.

Library prep was done by the immunoSEQ multiplex PCR assay. On the authors' methods: A statistical classification framework was built for diagnosing cytomegalovirus status from the catalog of TCR beta chain sequences. Here the immuneACCESS table is served through TCRdb, limited to in-frame sequences with V and J called. Missing clones are a known gap in these copies; in checked studies unresolved V genes cover under half, and the rest lacks a known reason. The D gene and trimming were derived from the DNA, and the V and J assignments and clone size from that table. The sample records around 180,000 clones, about 83% of which are singletons. The ten largest clones add up to more than 1.1% of the sample. Points the paper makes about the study in general: The classifier was reported to diagnose cytomegalovirus status with high specificity and sensitivity in both the original and validation cohorts. In the study, some 160 TCR beta chains were listed as associated with cytomegalovirus. The validation cohort had no HLA typing available for a later analysis, so co-occurrence within that cohort was assessed over all 120 or so repertoires. Three of the identified cytomegalovirus-associated TCR beta chains were confirmed in vitro to be specific for cytomegalovirus antigens. In a later analysis, TCRs clustered in the first cohort were found to also tend to co-occur in the roughly 120 validation repertoires, with approximately 93% of cluster scores above 0. Across donors, most TCR sequences were observed very rarely, whereas some public TCRs were present in many individuals. The authors suggested that the approach could potentially be extended to other disease states and immunological phenotypes.

Donors formed part of the validation cohort, which comprised 120 subjects and was distinct from the first cohort of several hundred subjects. The sequence joins TRBV5-4 to TRBJ2-7; 9 central bases correspond to TRBD2. Material: PBMCs. The TCR originated in a woman younger than 30 in good health and CMV-seronegative. The encoded CDR3 is CASSPRERGAGSNEQYF. The nucleotides read TGTGCCAGCAGCCCCCGCGAGCGGGGGGCCGGCAGCAACGAGCAGTACTTC.